This T cell receptor beta chain was sequenced during a study of T cells in narcolepsy. Overall study context: Enrolled donors included narcolepsy type 1 or type 2 patients and healthy controls.

The CDR3 length is 14 residues. Per the germline V gene, CDR1 is SEHNR and CDR2 is FQNEAQ (reference sequence). The trim removed 8 bases at V and 4 bases at J, leaving 9 bases unmatched. TCRdb's copy holds only in-frame clones and misses some; the assay was immunoSEQ multiplex PCR. The data contain 34,000 or so clones, roughly three quarters of them seen just once; the ten biggest clones take up 3% to 4.5%. Remarks on this clone: The antigen is not known.

Study-wide results and limits: Blood of same and different patients, but not healthy controls, reportedly held recurring autoreactive clonotypes. Autoreactive clone sequences were missing from some blood memory CD4+ repertoires. HCRT-specific and TRIB2-specific autoreactive clonotypes appeared among same-patient CSF and blood CD4+ clonotypes.

Sequences were obtained from memory (CD45RA-) CD4+ T cells from blood. The source is a human donor in good health. The rearrangement joins TRBV7-9 to TRBJ2-3, with TRBD1 matching over 7 bases. CDR3 nucleotides: TGTGCCAGCTCGCAGGCAGGGGGAGCAGATACGCAGTATTTT. Amino acid sequence: CASSQAGGADTQYF.